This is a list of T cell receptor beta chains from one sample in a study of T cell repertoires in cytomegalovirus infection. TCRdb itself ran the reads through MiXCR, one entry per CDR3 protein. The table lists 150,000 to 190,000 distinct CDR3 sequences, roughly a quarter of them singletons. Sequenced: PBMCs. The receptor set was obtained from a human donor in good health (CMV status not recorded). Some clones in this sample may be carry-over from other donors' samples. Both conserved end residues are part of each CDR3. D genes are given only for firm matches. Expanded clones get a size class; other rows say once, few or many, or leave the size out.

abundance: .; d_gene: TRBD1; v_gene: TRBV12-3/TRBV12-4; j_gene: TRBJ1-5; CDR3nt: TGTGCCAGCAGTGGACCCGGGACAGGGGGCAATCAGCCCCAGCATTTT; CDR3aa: CASSGPGTGGNQPQHF
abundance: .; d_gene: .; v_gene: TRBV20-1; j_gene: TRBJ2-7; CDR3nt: TGCAGTGCTAGACCCGACAGCTACGAGCAGTACTTC; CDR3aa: CSARPDSYEQYF
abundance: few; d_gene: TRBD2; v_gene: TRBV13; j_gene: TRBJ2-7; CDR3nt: TGTGCCAGCAGCTTACGCGGACTAGCGGACGAGCAGTACTTC; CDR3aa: CASSLRGLADEQYF
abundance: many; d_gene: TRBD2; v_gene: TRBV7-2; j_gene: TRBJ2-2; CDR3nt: TGTGCCAGCAGCTCAATAGGGACTAAATCGTACGGGGAGCTGTTTTTT; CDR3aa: CASSSIGTKSYGELFF
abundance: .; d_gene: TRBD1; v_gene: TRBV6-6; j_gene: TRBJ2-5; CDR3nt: TGTGCCAGCACCCCGACAGGGAGATCAGAGTACTTC; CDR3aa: CASTPTGRSEYF
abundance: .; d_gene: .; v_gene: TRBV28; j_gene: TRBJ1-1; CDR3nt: TGTGCCAGCAGCCCTTCCGGGACATTGAACACTGAAGCTTTCTTT; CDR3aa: CASSPSGTLNTEAFF
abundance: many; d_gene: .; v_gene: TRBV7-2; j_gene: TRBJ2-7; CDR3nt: TGTGCCAGCAGCATGGCAGGATACGAGCAGTACTTC; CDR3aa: CASSMAGYEQYF
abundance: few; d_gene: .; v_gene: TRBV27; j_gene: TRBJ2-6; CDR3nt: TGTGCCAGCAGCTATTTTACCTCTGGGGCCAACGTCCTGACTTTC; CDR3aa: CASSYFTSGANVLTF
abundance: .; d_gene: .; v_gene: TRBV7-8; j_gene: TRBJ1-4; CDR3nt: TGTGCCAGCAGCTACGACGGCCGGTTTGCAACTAATGAAAAACTGTTTTTT; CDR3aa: CASSYDGRFATNEKLFF
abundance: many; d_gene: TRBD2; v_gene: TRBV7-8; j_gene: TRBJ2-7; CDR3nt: TGTGCCAGCAGCTTATTACGCACTAGCGACGAGCAGTACTTC; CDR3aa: CASSLLRTSDEQYF
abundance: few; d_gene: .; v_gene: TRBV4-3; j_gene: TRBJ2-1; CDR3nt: TGCGCCAGCAGCCAAGAAATTTACCCGGGAGTTTACAATGAGCAGTTCTTC; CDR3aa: CASSQEIYPGVYNEQFF
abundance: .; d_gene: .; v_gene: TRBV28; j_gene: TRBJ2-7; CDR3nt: TGTGCCAGCAGGGGGGGTAGGATCGGCGAGCAGTACTTC; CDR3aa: CASRGGRIGEQYF
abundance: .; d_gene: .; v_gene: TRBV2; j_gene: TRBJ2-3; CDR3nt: TGTGCCAGCACCCGGGGGGCGCAGGCAGATACGCAGTATTTT; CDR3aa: CASTRGAQADTQYF
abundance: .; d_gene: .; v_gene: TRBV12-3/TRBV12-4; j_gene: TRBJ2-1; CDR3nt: TGTGCCAGCAGTTTAGAACAGTCGGGCAATGAGCAGTTCTTC; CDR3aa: CASSLEQSGNEQFF
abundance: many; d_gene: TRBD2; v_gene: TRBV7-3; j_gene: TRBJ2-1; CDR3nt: TGTGCCAGCAGTCTGGGGCCAAGCGGGGGCCAGGATGAGCAGTTCTTC; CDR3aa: CASSLGPSGGQDEQFF
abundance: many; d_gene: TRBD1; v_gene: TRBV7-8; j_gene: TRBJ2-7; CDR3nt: TGTGCCAGCAGCTTAGAGGACATCGGGACAGCCTACGAGCAGTACTTC; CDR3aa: CASSLEDIGTAYEQYF
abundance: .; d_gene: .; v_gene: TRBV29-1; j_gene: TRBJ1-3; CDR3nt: TGCAGCGTTGTGGAGAGGAGCACCATATATTTT; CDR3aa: CSVVERSTIYF
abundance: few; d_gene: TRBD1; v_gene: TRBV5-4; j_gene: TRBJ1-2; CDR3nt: TGTGCCAGCAGCTTGGAGGCAGGGGGTAACTATGGCTACACCTTC; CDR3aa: CASSLEAGGNYGYTF
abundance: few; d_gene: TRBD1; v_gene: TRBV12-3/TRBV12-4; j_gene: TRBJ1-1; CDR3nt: TGTGCCAGCAGTCTGAACTTCGACAGGGGAACAGCTTTCTTT; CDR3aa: CASSLNFDRGTAFF
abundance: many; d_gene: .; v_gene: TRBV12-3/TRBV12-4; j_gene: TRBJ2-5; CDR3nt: TGTGCCAGCAGTTTAAGACAGGTGGAGACCCAGTACTTC; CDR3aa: CASSLRQVETQYF
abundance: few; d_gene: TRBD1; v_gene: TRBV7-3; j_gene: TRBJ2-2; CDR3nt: TGTGCCAGCAGCCAGACAGGGGCGAACACCGGGGAGCTGTTTTTT; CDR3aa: CASSQTGANTGELFF
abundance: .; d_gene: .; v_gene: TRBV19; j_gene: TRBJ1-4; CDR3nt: TGTGCCAGTAGTGTCCGGAGGGAAAAACTGTTTTTT; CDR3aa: CASSVRREKLFF
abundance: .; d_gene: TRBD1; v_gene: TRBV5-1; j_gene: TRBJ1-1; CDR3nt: TGCGCCAGCGGCGGACAGGGCAACACTGAAGCTTTCTTT; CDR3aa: CASGGQGNTEAFF
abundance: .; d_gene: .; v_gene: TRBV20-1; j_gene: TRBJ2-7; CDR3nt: TGCAGTGCTAGAGTGGCAGGTCCCTACGAGCAGTACTTC; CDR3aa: CSARVAGPYEQYF
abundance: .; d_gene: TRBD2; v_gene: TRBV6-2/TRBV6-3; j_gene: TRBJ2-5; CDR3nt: TGTGCCAGCAGTTACCTAGCGGGAGGGCCGAAGACCCAGTACTTC; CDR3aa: CASSYLAGGPKTQYF
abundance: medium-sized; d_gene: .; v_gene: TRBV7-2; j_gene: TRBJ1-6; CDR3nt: TGTGCCAGCAGCCGACTTGGCGGGCTCGGGAATTCACCCCTCCACTTT; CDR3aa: CASSRLGGLGNSPLHF
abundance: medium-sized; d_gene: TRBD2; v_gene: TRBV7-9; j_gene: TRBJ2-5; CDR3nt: TGTGCCAGCGGGACTAGCGGTTCGAGGCAAGAGACCCAGTACTTC; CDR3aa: CASGTSGSRQETQYF
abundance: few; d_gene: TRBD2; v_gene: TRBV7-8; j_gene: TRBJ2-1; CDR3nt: TGTGCCAGCAGCTTAGTAGCGGGGGTCAATGAGCAGTTCTTC; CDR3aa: CASSLVAGVNEQFF
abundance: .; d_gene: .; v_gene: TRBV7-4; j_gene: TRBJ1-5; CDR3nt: TGTGCCAGCAGTTTCCTGCGACAGCTCAATCAGCCCCAGCATTTT; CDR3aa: CASSFLRQLNQPQHF
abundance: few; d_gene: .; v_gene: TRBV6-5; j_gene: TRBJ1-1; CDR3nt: TGTGCCAGCAGTGGCCCGGGGGGCTCAGTGGCTTTCTTT; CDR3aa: CASSGPGGSVAFF
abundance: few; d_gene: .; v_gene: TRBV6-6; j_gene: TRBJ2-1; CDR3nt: TGTGCCAGCAGCAATAAACAGGGTCGGGGCAATGAGCAGTTCTTC; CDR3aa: CASSNKQGRGNEQFF
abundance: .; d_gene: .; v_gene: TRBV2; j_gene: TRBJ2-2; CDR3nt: TGTGCCAGCAGTAAGACAGTCAGAGTAAACACCGGGGAGCTGTTTTTT; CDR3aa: CASSKTVRVNTGELFF
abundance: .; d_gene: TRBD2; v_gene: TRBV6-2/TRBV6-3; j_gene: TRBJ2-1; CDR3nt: TGTGCCAGCAGTTACAGGGTAGCGGGAGGGCCGTCCTACAATGAGCAGTTCTTC; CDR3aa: CASSYRVAGGPSYNEQFF